Below, 12 T cell receptor beta chains from the same sample are listed, as sequenced in a study of cytomegalovirus exposure and HLA in healthy donors. With 60 Vbeta and 13 Jbeta primers, the PCR was carried out. Libraries were prepared by immunoSEQ multiplex PCR; TCRdb keeps only in-frame clonotypes and omits some of them. The sample lists some 200,000 clones, approximately 88% occurring once. The specimen sequenced was PBMCs. All receptors come from a woman aged 50 to 60 in good health and CMV-seropositive.

The rearrangement joins TRBV18 to TRBJ1-1, with D possibly being TRBD1 (6 bases). The CDR3 sequence is 15 residues long. The germline gives CDR1 KGHSH, CDR2 LQKENI. Trimming shortened V by 1 base and J by 1 base, and 10 bases separated the two germline ends. This chain's CDR3 is CASSPLLGANTEAFF. The CDR3 DNA reads TGTGCCAGCTCACCACTTTTGGGGGCGAACACTGAAGCTTTCTTT.

This clone was seen a few times. The gene calls are TRBV4-3 and TRBJ2-2, with 10 bases matching TRBD2. The germline gives CDR1 LGHNA, CDR2 YSLEER. Trimming took 0 bases from V and 5 from J; bases not matched to a gene: 0. The CDR3 sequence is 15 residues long. The CDR3 DNA reads TGCGCCAGCAGCCAAGAACTAGCGGGGACCGGGGAGCTGTTTTTT. Protein sequence: CASSQELAGTGELFF.

V gene TRBV5-4 combines with J gene TRBJ2-7, with D unclear. Germline V gives CDR1 SGHNT, CDR2 YYREEE (reference sequence). V lost 0 bases and J lost 0, with 10 bases in between. This CDR3 has 15 residues. For the CDR3, the DNA is TGTGCCAGCAGCTTGGGTAGCACGAGCTCCTACGAGCAGTACTTC. Its protein product is CASSLGSTSSYEQYF.

This rearrangement joins TRBV5-1 to TRBJ2-5; 9 positions agree with TRBD1. The CDR3 consists of 17 residues. Germline loops: CDR1 SGHRS, CDR2 YFSETQ. Trimming cost V 3 bases and J 0 bases; bases outside gene matches: 9. CDR3 loop: CASSYGTGTPYQETQYF. Written as DNA, the CDR3 is TGCGCCAGCAGCTATGGGACAGGGACTCCATACCAAGAGACCCAGTACTTC.

V usage is TRBV5-1 and J usage is TRBJ2-3, with TRBD2 matching 10 bases. CDR1 is SGHRS and CDR2 is YFSETQ in the germline V gene. J gave up 8 bases and V 5 bases, and 8 bases lay outside the gene matches. This CDR3 has 14 amino acids. CDR3 loop: CASRTSGGVGTQYF. The CDR3 region has the DNA TGCGCCAGCAGGACCAGCGGGGGGGTGGGTACGCAGTATTTT.

The V gene is TRBV9, the J gene TRBJ2-3, with TRBD2 identical over 8 bases. With 0 bases clipped from V and 4 bases from J, the junction kept 10 bases outside the gene matches. Germline V gene data show CDR1 as SGDLS and CDR2 as YYNGEE. CDR3 length: 17 amino acids. CDR3 residues: CASSVAGRGGSADTQYF. CDR3 sequence (DNA): TGTGCCAGCAGCGTAGCAGGTCGGGGGGGTTCGGCAGATACGCAGTATTTT.

The rearrangement joins TRBV7-2 to TRBJ1-1, with D tentatively TRBD1 (5 bases). The CDR3 consists of 14 residues. The V gene's germline CDR1 is SGHTA and CDR2 FQGNSA. V dropped 2 bases and J dropped 3 bases, with 10 bases sitting between them. CDR3 nucleotide sequence: TGTGCCAGCAGCTTACAGGGTTTTCACACTGAAGCTTTCTTT. It is translated as CASSLQGFHTEAFF.

This chain joins TRBV25-1 and TRBJ2-3, with D possibly TRBD1 on 6 matching bases. The CDR3 has 17 amino acids. The V end lost 2 bases, the J end lost 0 bases, and 15 bases lay between the germline ends. CDR1 MGHDK and CDR2 SYGVNS come from the germline V gene. The CDR3 DNA follows: TGTGCCAGCAGTGAAACTGGTACAGGGATCAGCACAGATACGCAGTATTTT. Translation gives CASSETGTGISTDTQYF. The full variable domain, rest sourced from reference TRBV25-1 and TRBJ2-3, is EADIYQTPRYLVIGTGKKITLECSQTMGHDKMYWYQQDPGMELHLIHYSYGVNSTEKGDLSSESTVSRIRTEHFPLTLESARPSHTSQYLCASSETGTGISTDTQYFGPGTRLTVL.

This clone was picked up a small number of times. The V gene is TRBV6-5, the J gene TRBJ1-1, with D perhaps matching TRBD1 (5 bases). Trimming shortened V by 7 bases and J by 4 bases, and 13 bases separated the two germline ends. Germline lookup yields CDR1 MNHEY and CDR2 SVGAGI. This CDR3 contains 13 residues. In DNA, the CDR3 is TGTGCCAGCACCCCACCCCAGGGCACTGAAGCTTTCTTT. It codes for CASTPPQGTEAFF.

The V and J genes are TRBV6-1 and TRBJ1-6; D is ambiguous. The CDR3 is 13 amino acids. V shed 3 bases and J shed 4 bases, with 4 bases lying between them. Germline CDR1 reads MNHNS; CDR2 reads SASEGT. The CDR3 sequence is CASSDIYNSPLHF. Here the CDR3 DNA reads TGTGCCAGCAGTGATATATATAATTCACCCCTCCACTTT.

This clone was picked up a small number of times. This sequence joins TRBV11-2 and TRBJ1-4; TRBD1 aligns across 7 bases. CDR1 and CDR2 from the germline V gene are SGHAT and FQNNGV. Losses at the gene ends were 7 bases for V and 5 bases for J; bases not matched to a gene: 4. There are 13 residues in the CDR3. CDR3 sequence: CASNRDSNEKLFF. The CDR3 DNA reads TGTGCCAGCAACCGGGACAGCAATGAAAAACTGTTTTTT. The full variable domain, with the rest looked up from reference TRBV11-2 and TRBJ1-4, is EAGVAQSPRYKIIEKRQSVAFWCNPISGHATLYWYQQILGQGPKLLIQFQNNGVVDDSQLPKDRFSAERLKGVDSTLKIQPAKLEDSAVYLCASNRDSNEKLFFGSGTQLSVL.

The chain has TRBV7-9 and TRBJ2-6, with D possibly being TRBD2 (7 bases). The CDR3 sequence is 17 residues long. Per the germline V gene, CDR1 is SEHNR and CDR2 is FQNEAQ (reference sequence). V lost 2 bases and J 0 bases, leaving 11 bases between the germline ends. The CDR3 is CASSLRGGRSGANVLTF. In nucleotides, the CDR3 is TGTGCCAGCAGCTTAAGGGGGGGGCGCTCTGGGGCCAACGTCCTGACTTTC.